This T cell receptor beta chain stems from a study of blood T cell repertoires in COVID-19. Overall study: Samples of COVID-19 (acute and convalescent) were obtained from the United States, Italy and Spain. Sources were T cells, B-cell-depleted T cells, or PBMCs; the material itself was cDNA or gDNA.

The CDR3 sequence is 12 residues long. The V end lost 1 base, the J end lost 7 bases, and 5 bases lay between the germline ends. The germline gives CDR1 MNHEY, CDR2 SMNVEV (reference sequence). Assay: immunoSEQ multiplex PCR; the TCRdb copy retains only in-frame clones and omits some. The sample consists of tens of thousands of clones, less than 95% of them appearing once. Patients in Seattle were enrolled during active infection, then followed longitudinally. The TCR was taken from a man aged 18 to 29 with COVID-19, enrolled during active disease. The J gene is TRBJ1-5, the V gene TRBV27; no reliable D call. Sequencing was performed on peripheral blood. As DNA, the CDR3 is TGTGCCAGCAGTTTATACGGGCAGCCCCAGCATTTT. This gives the protein CASSLYGQPQHF.